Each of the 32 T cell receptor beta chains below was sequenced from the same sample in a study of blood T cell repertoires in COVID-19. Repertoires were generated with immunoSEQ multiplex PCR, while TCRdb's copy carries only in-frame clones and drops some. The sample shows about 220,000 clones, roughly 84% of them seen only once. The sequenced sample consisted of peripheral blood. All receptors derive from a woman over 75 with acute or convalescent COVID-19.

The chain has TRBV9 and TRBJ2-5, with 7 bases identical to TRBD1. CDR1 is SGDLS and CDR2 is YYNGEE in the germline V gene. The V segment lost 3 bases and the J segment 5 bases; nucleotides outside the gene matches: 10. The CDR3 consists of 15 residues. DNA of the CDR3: TGTGCCAGCAGCGCACAACAGGGGTTAGGCGAGACCCAGTACTTC. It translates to CASSAQQGLGETQYF. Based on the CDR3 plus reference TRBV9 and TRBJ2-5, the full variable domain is DSGVTQTPKHLITATGQRVTLRCSPRSGDLSVYWYQQSLDQGLQFLIQYYNGEERAKGNILERFSAQQFPDLHSELNLSSLELGDSALYFCASSAQQGLGETQYFGPGTRLLVL.

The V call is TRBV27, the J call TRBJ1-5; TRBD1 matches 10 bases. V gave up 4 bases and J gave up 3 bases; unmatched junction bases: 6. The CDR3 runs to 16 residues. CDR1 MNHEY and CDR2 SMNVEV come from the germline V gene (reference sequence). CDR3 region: CASSSTGTGDNQPQHF. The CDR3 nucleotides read TGTGCCAGCAGTTCGACCGGGACAGGGGACAATCAGCCCCAGCATTTT.

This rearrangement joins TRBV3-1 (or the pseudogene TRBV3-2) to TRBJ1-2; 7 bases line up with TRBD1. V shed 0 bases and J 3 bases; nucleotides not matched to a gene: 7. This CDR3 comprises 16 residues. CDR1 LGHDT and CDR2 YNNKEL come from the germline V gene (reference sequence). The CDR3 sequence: CASSQDIVQGYYGYTF. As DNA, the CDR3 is TGTGCCAGCAGCCAAGACATTGTACAGGGGTACTATGGCTACACCTTC.

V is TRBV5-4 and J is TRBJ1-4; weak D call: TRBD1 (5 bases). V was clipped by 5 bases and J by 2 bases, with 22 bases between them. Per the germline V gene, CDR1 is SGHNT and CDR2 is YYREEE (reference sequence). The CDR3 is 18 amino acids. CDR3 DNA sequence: TGTGCCAGCAGTCCCCCCCCCAGTCCGGGGGGGACTAATGAAAAACTGTTTTTT. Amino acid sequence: CASSPPPSPGGTNEKLFF.

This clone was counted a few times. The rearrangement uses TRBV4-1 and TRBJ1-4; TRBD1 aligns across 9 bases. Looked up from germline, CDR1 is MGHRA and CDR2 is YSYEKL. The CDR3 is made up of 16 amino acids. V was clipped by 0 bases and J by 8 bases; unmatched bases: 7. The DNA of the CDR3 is TGCGCCAGCAGCCAAGAACCCTACAGGGGGCGGGAAAAACTGTTTTTT. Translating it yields CASSQEPYRGREKLFF.

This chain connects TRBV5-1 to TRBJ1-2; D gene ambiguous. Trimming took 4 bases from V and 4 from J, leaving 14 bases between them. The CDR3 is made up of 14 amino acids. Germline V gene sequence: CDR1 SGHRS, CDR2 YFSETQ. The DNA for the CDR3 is TGCGCCAGCAGCACGGGGAGTCTTGGCTATGGCTACACCTTC. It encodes CASSTGSLGYGYTF.

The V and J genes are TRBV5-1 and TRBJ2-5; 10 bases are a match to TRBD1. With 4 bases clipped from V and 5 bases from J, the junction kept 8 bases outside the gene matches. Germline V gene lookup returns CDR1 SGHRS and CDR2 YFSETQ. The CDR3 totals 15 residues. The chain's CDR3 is CASSMASDRGETQYF. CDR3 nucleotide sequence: TGCGCCAGCAGCATGGCCTCGGACAGGGGGGAGACCCAGTACTTC.

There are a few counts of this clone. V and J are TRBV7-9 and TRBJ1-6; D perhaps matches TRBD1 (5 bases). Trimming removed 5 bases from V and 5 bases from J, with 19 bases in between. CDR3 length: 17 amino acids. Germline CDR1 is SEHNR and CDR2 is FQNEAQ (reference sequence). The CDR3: CASSNRQLSLHNSPLHF. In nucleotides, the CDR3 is TGTGCCAGCAGCAATCGACAGCTTTCCTTACATAATTCACCCCTCCACTTT.

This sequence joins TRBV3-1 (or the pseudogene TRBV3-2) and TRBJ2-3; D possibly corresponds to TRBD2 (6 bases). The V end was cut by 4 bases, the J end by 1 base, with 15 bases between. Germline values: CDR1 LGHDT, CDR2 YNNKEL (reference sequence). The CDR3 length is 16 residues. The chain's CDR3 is CASSRLGLMGTDTQYF. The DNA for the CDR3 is TGTGCCAGCAGCCGACTAGGTTTAATGGGCACAGATACGCAGTATTTT.

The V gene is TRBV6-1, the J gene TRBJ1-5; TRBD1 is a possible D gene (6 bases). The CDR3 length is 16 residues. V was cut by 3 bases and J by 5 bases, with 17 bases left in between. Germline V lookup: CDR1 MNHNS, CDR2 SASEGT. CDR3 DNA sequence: TGTGCCAGCAGTGATATCGCCAGGGGCTTAGATCAGCCCCAGCATTTT. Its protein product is CASSDIARGLDQPQHF.

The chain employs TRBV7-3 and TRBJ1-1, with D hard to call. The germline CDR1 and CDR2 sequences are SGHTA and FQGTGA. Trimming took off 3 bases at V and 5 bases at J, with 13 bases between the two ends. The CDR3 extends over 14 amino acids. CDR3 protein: CASSFEGGWTEAFF. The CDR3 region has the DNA TGTGCCAGCAGCTTTGAGGGTGGTTGGACTGAAGCTTTCTTT. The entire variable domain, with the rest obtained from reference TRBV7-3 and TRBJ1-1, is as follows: GAGVSQTPSNKVTEKGKYVELRCDPISGHTALYWYRQSLGQGPEFLIYFQGTGAADDSGLPNDRFFAVRPEGSVSTLKIQRTERGDSAVYLCASSFEGGWTEAFFGQGTRLTVV.

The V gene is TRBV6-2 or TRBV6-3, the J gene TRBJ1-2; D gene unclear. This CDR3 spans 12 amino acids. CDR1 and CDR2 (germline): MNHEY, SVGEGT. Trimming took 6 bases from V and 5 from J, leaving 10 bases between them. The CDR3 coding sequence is TGTGCCAGCAGCCTCATTCCATATGGCTACACCTTC. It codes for CASSLIPYGYTF.

CDR3 sequence (DNA): TGTGCCAGCAGCTCGGGACAGGGGGCGCCAGATACGCAGTATTTT. It specifies CASSSGQGAPDTQYF. The chain joins TRBV7-3 to TRBJ2-3, with TRBD1 identical over 12 bases. Germline CDR1 is SGHTA and CDR2 is FQGTGA. There are 15 residues in the CDR3. The V segment lost 4 bases and the J segment 4 bases; nucleotides outside the gene matches: 3.

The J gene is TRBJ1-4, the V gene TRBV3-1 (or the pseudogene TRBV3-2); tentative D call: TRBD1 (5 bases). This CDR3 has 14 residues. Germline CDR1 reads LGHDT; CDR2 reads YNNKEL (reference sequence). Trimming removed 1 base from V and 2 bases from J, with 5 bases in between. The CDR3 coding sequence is TGTGCCAGCAGCCAAGGACAGACTAATGAAAAACTGTTTTTT. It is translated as CASSQGQTNEKLFF.

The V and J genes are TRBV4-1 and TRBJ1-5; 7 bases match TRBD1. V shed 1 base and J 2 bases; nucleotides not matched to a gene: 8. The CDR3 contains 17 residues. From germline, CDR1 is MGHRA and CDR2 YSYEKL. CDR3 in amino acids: CASSQGDSRMGNQPQHF. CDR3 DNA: TGCGCCAGCAGCCAAGGGGACAGCCGCATGGGCAATCAGCCCCAGCATTTT.

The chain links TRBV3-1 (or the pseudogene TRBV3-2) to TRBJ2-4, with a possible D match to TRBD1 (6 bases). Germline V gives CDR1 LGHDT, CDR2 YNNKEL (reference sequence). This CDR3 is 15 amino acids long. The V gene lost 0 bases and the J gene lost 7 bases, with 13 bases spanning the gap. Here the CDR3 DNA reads TGTGCCAGCAGCCAAGAGCCTTCAGGGGAGAACATTCAGTACTTC. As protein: CASSQEPSGENIQYF.

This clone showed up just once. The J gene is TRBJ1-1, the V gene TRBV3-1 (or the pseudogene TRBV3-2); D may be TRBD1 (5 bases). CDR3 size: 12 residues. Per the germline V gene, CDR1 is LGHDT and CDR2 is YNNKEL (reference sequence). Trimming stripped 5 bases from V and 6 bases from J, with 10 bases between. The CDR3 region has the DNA TGTGCCAGCAGCTCCGGGGGGGCTGAAGCTTTCTTT. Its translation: CASSSGGAEAFF.

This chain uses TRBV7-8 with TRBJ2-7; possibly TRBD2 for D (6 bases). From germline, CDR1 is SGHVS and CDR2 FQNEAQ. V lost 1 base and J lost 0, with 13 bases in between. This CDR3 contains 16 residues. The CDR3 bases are TGTGCCAGCAGCTTAGGCAGGCAGGGAGGCTCCTACGAGCAGTACTTC. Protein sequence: CASSLGRQGGSYEQYF.

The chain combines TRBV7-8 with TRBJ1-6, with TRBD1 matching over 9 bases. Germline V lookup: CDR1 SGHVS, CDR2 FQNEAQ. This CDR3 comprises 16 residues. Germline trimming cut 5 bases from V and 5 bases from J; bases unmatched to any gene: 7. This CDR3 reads CASSTQGAANNSPLHF. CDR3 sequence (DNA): TGTGCCAGCAGCACACAGGGGGCGGCAAATAATTCACCCCTCCACTTT.

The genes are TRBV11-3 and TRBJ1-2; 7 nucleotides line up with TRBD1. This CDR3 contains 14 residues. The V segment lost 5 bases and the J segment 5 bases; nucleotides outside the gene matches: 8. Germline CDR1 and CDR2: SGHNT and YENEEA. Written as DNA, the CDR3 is TGTGCCAGCAGCCCCGAGGACAGGTTATATGGCTACACCTTC. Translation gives CASSPEDRLYGYTF. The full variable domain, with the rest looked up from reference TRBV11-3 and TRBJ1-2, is EAGVVQSPRYKIIEKKQPVAFWCNPISGHNTLYWYLQNLGQGPELLIRYENEEAVDDSQLPKDRFSAERLKGVDSTLKIQPAELGDSAVYLCASSPEDRLYGYTFGSGTRLTVV.

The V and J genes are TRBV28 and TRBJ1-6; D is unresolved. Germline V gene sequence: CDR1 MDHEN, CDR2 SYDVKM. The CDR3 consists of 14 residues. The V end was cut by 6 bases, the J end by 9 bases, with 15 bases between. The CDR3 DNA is TGTGCCAGCAGAGAGGCGTTTCTAGGTTCACCCCTCCACTTT. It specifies CASREAFLGSPLHF.

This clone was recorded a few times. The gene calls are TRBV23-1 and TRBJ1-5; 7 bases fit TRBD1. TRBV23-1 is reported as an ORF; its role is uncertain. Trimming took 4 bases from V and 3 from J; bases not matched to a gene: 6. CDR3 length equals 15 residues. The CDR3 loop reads CASSPKTGTNQPQHF. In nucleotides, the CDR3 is TGCGCCAGCAGTCCGAAGACAGGGACCAATCAGCCCCAGCATTTT.

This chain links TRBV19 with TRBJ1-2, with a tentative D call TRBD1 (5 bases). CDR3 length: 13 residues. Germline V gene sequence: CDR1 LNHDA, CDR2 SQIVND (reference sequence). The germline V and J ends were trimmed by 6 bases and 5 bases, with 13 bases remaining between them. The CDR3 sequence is CASRRGGVYGYTF. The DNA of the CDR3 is TGTGCCAGTAGGCGCGGGGGGGTTTATGGCTACACCTTC.

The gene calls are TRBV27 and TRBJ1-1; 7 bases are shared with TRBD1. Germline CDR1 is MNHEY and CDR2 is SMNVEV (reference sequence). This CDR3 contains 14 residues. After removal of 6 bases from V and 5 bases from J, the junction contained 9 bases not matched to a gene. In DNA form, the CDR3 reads TGTGCCAGCAGCCCGGGACAGCTGAGAACTGAAGCTTTCTTT. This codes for CASSPGQLRTEAFF.

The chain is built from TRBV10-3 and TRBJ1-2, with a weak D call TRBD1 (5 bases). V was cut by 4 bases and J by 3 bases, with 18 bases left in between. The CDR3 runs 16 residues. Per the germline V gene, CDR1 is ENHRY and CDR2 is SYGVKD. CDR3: CAISGIAGGADYGYTF. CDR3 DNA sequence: TGTGCCATCAGTGGAATAGCGGGGGGAGCTGACTATGGCTACACCTTC.

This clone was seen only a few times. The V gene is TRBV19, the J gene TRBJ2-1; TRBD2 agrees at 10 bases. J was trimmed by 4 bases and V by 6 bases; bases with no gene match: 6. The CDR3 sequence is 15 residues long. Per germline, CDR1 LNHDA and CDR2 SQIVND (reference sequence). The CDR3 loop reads CASRTTSGYYNEQFF. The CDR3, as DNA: TGTGCCAGTAGAACGACTAGCGGGTATTACAATGAGCAGTTCTTC.

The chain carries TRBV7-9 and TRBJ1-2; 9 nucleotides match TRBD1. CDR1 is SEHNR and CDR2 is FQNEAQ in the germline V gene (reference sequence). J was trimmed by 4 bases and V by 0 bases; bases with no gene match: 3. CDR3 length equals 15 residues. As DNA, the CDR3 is TGTGCCAGCAGCTTAGCCGGACAGGGGACCTATGGCTACACCTTC. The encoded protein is CASSLAGQGTYGYTF.

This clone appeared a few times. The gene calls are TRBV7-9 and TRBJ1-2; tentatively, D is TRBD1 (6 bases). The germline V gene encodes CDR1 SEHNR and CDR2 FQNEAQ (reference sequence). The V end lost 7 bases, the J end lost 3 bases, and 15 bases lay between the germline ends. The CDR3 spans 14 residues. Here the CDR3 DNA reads TGTGCCAGCAACCTTGGGGGCACAGACTATGGCTACACCTTC. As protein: CASNLGGTDYGYTF.

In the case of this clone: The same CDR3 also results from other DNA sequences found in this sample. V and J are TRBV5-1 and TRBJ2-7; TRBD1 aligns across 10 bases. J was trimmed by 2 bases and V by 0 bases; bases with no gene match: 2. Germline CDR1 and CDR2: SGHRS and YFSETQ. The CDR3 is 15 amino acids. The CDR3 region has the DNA TGCGCCAGCAGCTTGGGAGGGACAGGGGCCTACGAGCAGTACTTC. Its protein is CASSLGGTGAYEQYF.

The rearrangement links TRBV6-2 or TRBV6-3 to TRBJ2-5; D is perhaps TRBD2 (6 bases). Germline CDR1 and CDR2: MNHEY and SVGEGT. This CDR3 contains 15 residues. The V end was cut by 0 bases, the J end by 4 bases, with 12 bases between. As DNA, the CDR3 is TGTGCCAGCAGTTACTCCCAGGGACTCCGAGAGACCCAGTACTTC. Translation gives CASSYSQGLRETQYF.

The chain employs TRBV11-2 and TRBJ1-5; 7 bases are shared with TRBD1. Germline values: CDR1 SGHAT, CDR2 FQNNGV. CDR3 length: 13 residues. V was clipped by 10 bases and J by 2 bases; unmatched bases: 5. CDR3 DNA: TGTGCCACCTCTACAGGGGGCAATCAGCCCCAGCATTTT. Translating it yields CATSTGGNQPQHF. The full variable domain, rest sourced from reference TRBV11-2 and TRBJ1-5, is EAGVAQSPRYKIIEKRQSVAFWCNPISGHATLYWYQQILGQGPKLLIQFQNNGVVDDSQLPKDRFSAERLKGVDSTLKIQPAKLEDSAVYLCATSTGGNQPQHFGDGTRLSIL.

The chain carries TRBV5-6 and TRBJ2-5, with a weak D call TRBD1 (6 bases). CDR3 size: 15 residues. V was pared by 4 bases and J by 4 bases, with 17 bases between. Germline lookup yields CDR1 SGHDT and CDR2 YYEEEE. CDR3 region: CASSTGQWEGETQYF. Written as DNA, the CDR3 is TGTGCCAGCAGCACCGGACAGTGGGAAGGAGAGACCCAGTACTTC.